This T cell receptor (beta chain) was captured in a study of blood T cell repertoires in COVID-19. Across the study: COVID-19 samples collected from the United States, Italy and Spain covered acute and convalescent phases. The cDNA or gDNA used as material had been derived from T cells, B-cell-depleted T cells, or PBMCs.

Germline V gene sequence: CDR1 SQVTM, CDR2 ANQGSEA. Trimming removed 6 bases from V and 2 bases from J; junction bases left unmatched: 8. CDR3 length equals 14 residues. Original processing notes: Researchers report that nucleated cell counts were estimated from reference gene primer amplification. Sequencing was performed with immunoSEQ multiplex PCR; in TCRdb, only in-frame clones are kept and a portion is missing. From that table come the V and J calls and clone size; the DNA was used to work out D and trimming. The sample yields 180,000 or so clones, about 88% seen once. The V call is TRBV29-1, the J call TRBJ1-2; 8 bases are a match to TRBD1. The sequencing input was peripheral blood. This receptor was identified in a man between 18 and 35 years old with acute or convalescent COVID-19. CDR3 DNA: TGCAGCGTGTCCTGGACAGGGTACAACTATGGCTACACCTTC. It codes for CSVSWTGYNYGYTF.